Below, one T cell receptor beta chain is given with its context. Its antigen is undetermined. The authors ran a second PCR of about 6 to 12 cycles using a sample-barcoded 5' primer and a J-beta primer mix. TCRdb ran MiXCR on the 5' RACE reads and lists one entry per CDR3 protein. The data hold approximately 1.5 million distinct CDR3 sequences, with roughly two fifths observed a single time. This entry belongs to a study of blood T cells in healthy people across ages. General study findings and limits: Per-million-T-cell TCR beta diversity fell roughly linearly with age.

Germline V lookup: CDR1 LGHDT, CDR2 YNNKEL (reference sequence). This CDR3 is built from 13 residues. V lost 1 base, J lost 11 bases, and 12 bases lay in between. This clonotype was sampled from a woman under 30 in good health. The source material was blood. This rearrangement joins TRBV3-1 to TRBJ1-5; D is possibly TRBD1 (6 bases). Written as DNA, the CDR3 is TGTGCCAGCAGCCAAGGGACAGAGAGGTCCCAGCATTTT. Protein product: CASSQGTERSQHF.